This T cell receptor beta chain was obtained from a study of early T cells in non-severe SARS-CoV-2 infection. TCRdb re-called the 5' RACE reads through MiXCR, storing one row per CDR3 protein. The sample contains roughly 53,000 distinct CDR3 sequences, 12% of which appear only once. This clonotype was seen more than once but under ten times. Germline-derived CDR1 and CDR2 are MDHEN and SYDVKM. V was pared by 8 bases and J by 2 bases, with 8 bases of the junction left unmatched. This CDR3 region has 15 residues. This chain uses TRBV28 with TRBJ1-5; 8 bases align to TRBD1. Sample: whole blood, taken at baseline. The sequence was obtained from an adult who was a healthcare worker with PCR-confirmed SARS-CoV-2 infection or an uninfected control (not recorded which). CDR3 sequence: CASLGQAIRNQPQHF. The CDR3 region has the DNA TGTGCCAGCCTGGGACAGGCGATACGCAATCAGCCCCAGCATTTT.